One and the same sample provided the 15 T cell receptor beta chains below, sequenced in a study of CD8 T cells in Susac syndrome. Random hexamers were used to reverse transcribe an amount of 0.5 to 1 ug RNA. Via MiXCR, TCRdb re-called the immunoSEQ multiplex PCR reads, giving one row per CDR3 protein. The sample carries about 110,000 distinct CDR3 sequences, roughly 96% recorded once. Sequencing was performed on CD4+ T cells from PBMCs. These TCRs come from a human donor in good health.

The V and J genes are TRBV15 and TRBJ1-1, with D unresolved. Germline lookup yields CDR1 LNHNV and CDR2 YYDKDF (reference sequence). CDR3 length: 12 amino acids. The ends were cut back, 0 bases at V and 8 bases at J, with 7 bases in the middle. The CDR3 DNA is TGTGCCACCAGCAGAGATCAACAAGAAGCTTTCTTT. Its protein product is CATSRDQQEAFF.

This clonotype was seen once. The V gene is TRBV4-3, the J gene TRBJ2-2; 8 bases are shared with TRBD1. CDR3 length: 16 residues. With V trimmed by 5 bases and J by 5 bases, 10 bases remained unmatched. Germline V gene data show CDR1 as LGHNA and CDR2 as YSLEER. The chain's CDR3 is CASSYGGGQGTGELFF. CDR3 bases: TGCGCCAGCAGCTACGGAGGCGGACAGGGTACCGGGGAGCTGTTTTTT.

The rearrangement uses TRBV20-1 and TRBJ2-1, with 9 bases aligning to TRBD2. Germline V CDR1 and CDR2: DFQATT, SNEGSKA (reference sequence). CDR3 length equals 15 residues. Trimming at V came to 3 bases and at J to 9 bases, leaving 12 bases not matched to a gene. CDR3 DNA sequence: TGCAGTGCTAGGGTGTTCGCGGGGGGGCCCATTGAGCAGTTCTTC. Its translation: CSARVFAGGPIEQFF.

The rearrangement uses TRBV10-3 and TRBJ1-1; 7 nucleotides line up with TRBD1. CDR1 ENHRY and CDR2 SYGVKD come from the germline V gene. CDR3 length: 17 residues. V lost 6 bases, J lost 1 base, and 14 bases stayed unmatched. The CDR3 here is CAIRPRGGPSQNTEAFF. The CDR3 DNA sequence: TGTGCCATCAGGCCCAGGGGGGGACCTTCTCAGAACACTGAAGCTTTCTTT.

In DNA form, the CDR3 reads TGTGCCAGCAGCTTAATGGGGAACCAGCCCCAGCATTTT. Translation: CASSLMGNQPQHF. The rearrangement links TRBV5-6 to TRBJ1-5; D is unclear. V was cut by 2 bases and J by 7 bases, with 10 bases left in between. The CDR3 covers 13 residues. CDR1 SGHDT and CDR2 YYEEEE come from the germline V gene. Full variable domain (rest looked up from reference TRBV5-6 and TRBJ1-5): DAGVTQSPTHLIKTRGQQVTLRCSPKSGHDTVSWYQQALGQGPQFIFQYYEEEERQRGNFPDRFSGHQFPNYSSELNVNALLLGDSALYLCASSLMGNQPQHFGDGTRLSIL.

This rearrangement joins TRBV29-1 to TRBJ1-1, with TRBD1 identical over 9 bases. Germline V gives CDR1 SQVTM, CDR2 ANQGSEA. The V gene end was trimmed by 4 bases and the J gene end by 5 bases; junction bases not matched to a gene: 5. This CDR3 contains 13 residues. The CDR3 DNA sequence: TGCAGCGTTGTACAGGGGGCATGGACTGAAGCTTTCTTT. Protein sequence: CSVVQGAWTEAFF.

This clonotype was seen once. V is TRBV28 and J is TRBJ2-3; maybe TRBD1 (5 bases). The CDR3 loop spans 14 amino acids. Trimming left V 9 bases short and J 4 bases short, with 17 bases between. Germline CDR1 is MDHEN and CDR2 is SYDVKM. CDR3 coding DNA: TGTGCCAGTGGCCGGGCAGGGCGAGCAGATACGCAGTATTTT. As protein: CASGRAGRADTQYF.

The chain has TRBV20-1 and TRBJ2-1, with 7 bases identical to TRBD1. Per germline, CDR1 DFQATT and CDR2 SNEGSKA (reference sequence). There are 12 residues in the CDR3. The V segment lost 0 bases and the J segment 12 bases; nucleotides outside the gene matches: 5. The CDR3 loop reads CSARDVGGGQFF. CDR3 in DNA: TGCAGTGCTAGAGATGTAGGGGGCGGGCAGTTCTTC.

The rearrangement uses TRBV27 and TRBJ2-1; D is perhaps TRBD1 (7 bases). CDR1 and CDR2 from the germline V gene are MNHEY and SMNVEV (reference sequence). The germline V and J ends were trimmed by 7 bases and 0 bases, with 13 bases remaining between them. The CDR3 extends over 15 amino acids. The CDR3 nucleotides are TGTGCCAGCACTAGCGACAGGGCCTCCTACAATGAGCAGTTCTTC. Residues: CASTSDRASYNEQFF.

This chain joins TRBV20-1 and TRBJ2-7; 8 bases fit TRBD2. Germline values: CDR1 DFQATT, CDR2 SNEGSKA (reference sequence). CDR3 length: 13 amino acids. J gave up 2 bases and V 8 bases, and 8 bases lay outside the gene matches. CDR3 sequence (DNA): TGCAGTTTCACCGGGACTAGGGCCTACGAGCAGTACTTC. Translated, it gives CSFTGTRAYEQYF.

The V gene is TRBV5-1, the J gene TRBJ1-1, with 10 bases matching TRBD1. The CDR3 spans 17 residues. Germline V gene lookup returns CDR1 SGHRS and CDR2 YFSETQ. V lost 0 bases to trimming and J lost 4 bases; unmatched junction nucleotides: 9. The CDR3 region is CASSLGPGTGAPTEAFF. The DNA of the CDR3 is TGCGCCAGCAGCTTGGGCCCCGGGACAGGGGCCCCCACTGAAGCTTTCTTT.

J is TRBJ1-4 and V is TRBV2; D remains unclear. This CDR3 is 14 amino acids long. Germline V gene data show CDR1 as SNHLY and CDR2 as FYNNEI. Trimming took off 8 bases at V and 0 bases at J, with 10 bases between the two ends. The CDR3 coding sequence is TGTGCCAGCGGCCGACGGGCAACTAATGAAAAACTGTTTTTT. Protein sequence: CASGRRATNEKLFF. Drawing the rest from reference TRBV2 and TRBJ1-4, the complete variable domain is EPEVTQTPSHQVTQMGQEVILRCVPISNHLYFYWYRQILGQKVEFLVSFYNNEISEKSEIFDDQFSVERPDGSNFTLKIRSTKLEDSAMYFCASGRRATNEKLFFGSGTQLSVL.

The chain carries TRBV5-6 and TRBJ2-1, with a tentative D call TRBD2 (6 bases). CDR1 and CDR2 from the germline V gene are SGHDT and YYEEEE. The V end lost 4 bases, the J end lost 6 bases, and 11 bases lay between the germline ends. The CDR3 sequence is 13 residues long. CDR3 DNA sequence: TGTGCCAGCAGCATACTAGCTACCAATGAGCAGTTCTTC. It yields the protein CASSILATNEQFF.

CDR3 in amino acids: CSAGPSVNTEAFF. The DNA of the CDR3 is TGCAGTGCTGGCCCCTCGGTGAACACTGAAGCTTTCTTT. The chain couples TRBV20-1 to TRBJ1-1; the D is unclear. The germline V and J ends were trimmed by 5 bases and 0 bases, with 10 bases remaining between them. Per germline, CDR1 DFQATT and CDR2 SNEGSKA (reference sequence). CDR3 size: 13 residues.

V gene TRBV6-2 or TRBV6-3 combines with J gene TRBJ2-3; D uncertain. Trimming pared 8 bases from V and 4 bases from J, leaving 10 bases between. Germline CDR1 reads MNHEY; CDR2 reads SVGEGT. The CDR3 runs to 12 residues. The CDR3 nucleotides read TGTGCCAGCTCCCAGAGAGCAGATACGCAGTATTTT. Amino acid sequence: CASSQRADTQYF.